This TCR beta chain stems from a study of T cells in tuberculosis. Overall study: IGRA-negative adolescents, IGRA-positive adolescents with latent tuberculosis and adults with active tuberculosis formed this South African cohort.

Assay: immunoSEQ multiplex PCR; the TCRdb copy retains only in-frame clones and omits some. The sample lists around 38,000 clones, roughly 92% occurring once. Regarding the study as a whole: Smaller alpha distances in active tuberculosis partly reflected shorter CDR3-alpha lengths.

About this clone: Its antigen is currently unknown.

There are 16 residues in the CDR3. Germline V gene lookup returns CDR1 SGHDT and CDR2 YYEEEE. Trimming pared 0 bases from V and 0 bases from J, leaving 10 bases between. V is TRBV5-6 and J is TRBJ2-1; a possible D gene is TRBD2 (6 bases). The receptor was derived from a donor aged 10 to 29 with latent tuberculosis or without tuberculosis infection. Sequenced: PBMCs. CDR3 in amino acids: CASSLEFGSSYNEQFF. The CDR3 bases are TGTGCCAGCAGCTTGGAATTCGGGAGCTCCTACAATGAGCAGTTCTTC.